One TCR beta chain is described in this entry. No antigen is known for it. The germline gives CDR1 DFQATT, CDR2 SNEGSKA (reference sequence). The CDR3 sequence is 14 residues long. V was clipped by 6 bases and J by 2 bases, with 14 bases between them. These data originate in a study of T-cell memory formation after mild COVID-19. Using its own MiXCR run on the 5' RACE reads, TCRdb lists one record per CDR3 protein. The sample carries 550,000 to 700,000 distinct CDR3 sequences, about 18% recorded once. Study-wide results and limits: Whereas later expanders leaned CD4+, clones contracting day 15 to 85 showed a balanced CD4/CD8 makeup. Detection of some responders pre-infection suggested pre-existing cross-reactive memory T cells participated.

The receptor's source is an adult woman who had mild COVID-19 (a few samples of this study predate the infection). Cell type and time point are not known. This chain joins TRBV20-1 and TRBJ1-3; D might be TRBD1 (6 bases). What was sequenced was PBMCs or a T cell subset sorted from them (not recorded which). CDR3 DNA: TGCAGTGCCACCACAGGGAAGGCTGGAAACACCATATATTTT. It translates to CSATTGKAGNTIYF.